What follows describes a single T cell receptor (beta chain). As yet, its antigen is unknown. Generated by immunoSEQ multiplex PCR, the TCRdb table keeps only in-frame clones and is missing some. The data hold 150,000 to 160,000 clones, with 85% to 90% observed a single time. The entry originates in a study of cytomegalovirus exposure and HLA in healthy donors. Study outcomes and limitations: The authors enumerated over 150 TCR beta chains as linked to cytomegalovirus.

The specimen was PBMCs. The sequence came from a human donor in good health.

CDR3 residues: CASSEAVAGWIYGYTF. In DNA form, the CDR3 reads TGTGCCAGCAGTGAAGCAGTGGCAGGGTGGATCTATGGCTACACCTTC. The genes are TRBV2 and TRBJ1-2; a weak D match, TRBD1 (5 bases). The CDR3 runs to 16 residues. Trimming shortened V by 0 bases and J by 4 bases, and 15 bases separated the two germline ends. The V gene's germline CDR1 is SNHLY and CDR2 FYNNEI.